Below are 28 T cell receptor beta chains sequenced from a single sample in a study of type 1 regulatory T cells. Via MiXCR, TCRdb re-called the reads, giving one row per CDR3 protein. The table lists 60,000 to 70,000 distinct CDR3 sequences, roughly 49% of them singletons, with more than 2% in the top ten. Antigens of these TCRs are unknown. The specimen sequenced was cultured non-Tr1 T cells, either the whole culture or a sorted T cell fraction (not recorded which). The source of these receptors is a human donor in good health.

The rearrangement joins TRBV2 to TRBJ2-1; 10 bases align to TRBD2. The ends lost 3 bases at V and 10 bases at J; junction bases unmatched: 9. This CDR3 comprises 15 residues. Germline CDR1 reads SNHLY; CDR2 reads FYNNEI. The CDR3, as DNA: TGTGCCAGCAGTGATGGGACTAGCGTAAATGGCGAGCAGTTCTTC. It yields the protein CASSDGTSVNGEQFF.

There are a few counts of this clonotype. The genes are TRBV20-1 and TRBJ2-5; 7 nucleotides align to TRBD2. The junction had 11 bases not matched to a gene; V was cut back by 6 bases and J by 1 base. Germline assignment: CDR1 DFQATT and CDR2 SNEGSKA (reference sequence). The CDR3 sequence is 15 residues long. In nucleotides, the CDR3 is TGCAGTGCCATCCCTGGGAGGGGTCCCCAAGAGACCCAGTACTTC. This gives the protein CSAIPGRGPQETQYF.

Regarding this clonotype: The junction shows a germline mismatch at one end, possibly a read error. The chain uses TRBV6-1 and TRBJ1-1; no firm D call. The CDR3 runs 13 residues. Germline V gene lookup returns CDR1 MNHNS and CDR2 SASEGT. The chain's CDR3 is CASSEKENAEAFF. The CDR3 DNA reads as TGTGCCAGCAGTGAAAAGGAGAACGCTGAAGCTTTCTTT.

This clonotype appeared many times. This chain uses TRBV2 with TRBJ2-3; D not certain. The CDR3 has 13 amino acids. Trimming cost V 4 bases and J 5 bases, with 10 bases left between them. Germline V gene lookup returns CDR1 SNHLY and CDR2 FYNNEI. CDR3 amino acids: CASSGGWGDTQYF. In DNA form, the CDR3 reads TGTGCCAGCAGTGGCGGTTGGGGAGATACGCAGTATTTT.

V usage is TRBV23-1 and J usage is TRBJ1-1, with TRBD1 identical over 10 bases. TRBV23-1 is sorted into the ORF group, with uncertain function. The CDR3 spans 13 residues. The ends lost 8 bases at V and 10 bases at J; junction bases unmatched: 10. The CDR3 spells CASSDRDRGGAFF. In nucleotides, the CDR3 is TGCGCCAGCTCAGACCGGGACAGGGGTGGAGCTTTCTTT.

The chain links TRBV4-1 to TRBJ2-5; 7 bases are shared with TRBD1. Per the germline V gene, CDR1 is MGHRA and CDR2 is YSYEKL. The trim removed 5 bases at V and 9 bases at J, leaving 12 bases unmatched. CDR3 length equals 14 residues. This CDR3 is CASSYPGQLRAQYF. For the CDR3, the DNA is TGCGCCAGCAGCTACCCGGGACAGTTACGGGCCCAGTACTTC.

This clonotype was detected a few times. The J gene is TRBJ2-7, the V gene TRBV28; perhaps TRBD1 as D (7 bases). V was shortened by 5 bases and J by 4 bases, with 21 bases between the two germline ends. This CDR3 is built from 16 residues. Germline CDR1 and CDR2: MDHEN and SYDVKM. CDR3 sequence: CASSTIAGQPAYEQYF. CDR3 bases: TGTGCCAGCAGTACGATTGCGGGACAGCCGGCATACGAGCAGTACTTC. Using reference TRBV28 and TRBJ2-7 for the parts outside the CDR3, the full variable domain is DVKVTQSSRYLVKRTGEKVFLECVQDMDHENMFWYRQDPGLGLRLIYFSYDVKMKEKGDIPEGYSVSREKKERFSLILESASTNQTSMYLCASSTIAGQPAYEQYFGPGTRLTVT.

The chain couples TRBV7-2 to TRBJ1-5; D possibly corresponds to TRBD1 (5 bases). V was trimmed by 5 bases and J by 7 bases, leaving 9 bases between them. Germline-derived CDR1 and CDR2 are SGHTA and FQGNSA. CDR3 length equals 12 residues. The CDR3 nucleotides read TGTGCCAGCAGCCCCCGGGGCCAGCCCCAGCATTTT. This translates into CASSPRGQPQHF. Combining the CDR3 with reference TRBV7-2 and TRBJ1-5 gives the whole variable domain GAGVSQSPSNKVTEKGKDVELRCDPISGHTALYWYRQSLGQGLEFLIYFQGNSAPDKSGLPSDRFSAERTGGSVSTLTIQRTQQEDSAVYLCASSPRGQPQHFGDGTRLSIL.

The V gene is TRBV7-2, the J gene TRBJ2-3, with TRBD2 as a possible D gene (5 bases). The CDR3 covers 14 residues. Germline V gene lookup returns CDR1 SGHTA and CDR2 FQGNSA. The ends were cut back, 4 bases at V and 2 bases at J, with 10 bases in the middle. CDR3 nucleotide sequence: TGTGCCAGCAGCTCACCAGGACTCACAGATACGCAGTATTTT. Protein: CASSSPGLTDTQYF.

This chain links TRBV2 with TRBJ1-2; D ambiguous. Deletions cut 8 bases from V and 5 bases from J, with 12 bases between. Looked up from germline, CDR1 is SNHLY and CDR2 is FYNNEI. This CDR3 contains 12 residues. The CDR3 region is CASEGSRYGYTF. CDR3 bases: TGTGCCAGCGAGGGCAGTCGTTATGGCTACACCTTC.

This clonotype has ten or more counts. The chain carries TRBV5-1 and TRBJ2-6; no definite D call. This CDR3 region has 15 residues. The V end lost 0 bases, the J end lost 0 bases, and 4 bases lay between the germline ends. Looked up from germline, CDR1 is SGHRS and CDR2 is YFSETQ. As DNA, the CDR3 is TGCGCCAGCAGCTTGGCCCTCTCTGGGGCCAACGTCCTGACTTTC. Translated, it gives CASSLALSGANVLTF. Together with reference TRBV5-1 and TRBJ2-6, the CDR3 gives the full variable domain: KAGVTQTPRYLIKTRGQQVTLSCSPISGHRSVSWYQQTPGQGLQFLFEYFSETQRNKGNFPGRFSGRQFSNSRSEMNVSTLELGDSALYLCASSLALSGANVLTFGAGSRLTVL.

This clonotype appeared a few times. The chain is built from TRBV6-5 and TRBJ2-7; D is possibly TRBD2 (6 bases). CDR3 length: 15 amino acids. In germline, CDR1 is MNHEY, CDR2 SVGAGI. Trimming left V 6 bases short and J 0 bases short, with 15 bases between. CDR3 nucleotides: TGTGCCAGCAGCTCCAGGGACGGGAGCTCCTACGAGCAGTACTTC. Translating it yields CASSSRDGSSYEQYF.

This clonotype occurred many times. V is TRBV20-1 and J is TRBJ2-7; 10 bases line up with TRBD1. The V gene's germline CDR1 is DFQATT and CDR2 SNEGSKA (reference sequence). This CDR3 is built from 15 residues. V was pared by 6 bases and J by 6 bases, with 14 bases of the junction left unmatched. CDR3 sequence: CSARPPGTGDGEQYF. The CDR3 DNA is TGCAGTGCCCGACCACCCGGGACAGGGGACGGCGAGCAGTACTTC.

The chain links TRBV6-2 or TRBV6-3 to TRBJ2-3; TRBD2 might be the D (6 bases). The CDR3 is 12 residues long. V gave up 7 bases and J gave up 5 bases, with 10 bases separating them. Germline V gene lookup returns CDR1 MNHEY and CDR2 SVGEGT. As DNA, the CDR3 is TGTGCCAGCACCCGGGGGATAGATACGCAGTATTTT. This codes for CASTRGIDTQYF.

V is TRBV7-9 and J is TRBJ1-4; D gene uncertain. Trimming shortened V by 0 bases and J by 2 bases, and 13 bases separated the two germline ends. CDR3 length equals 17 residues. Germline V gene sequence: CDR1 SEHNR, CDR2 FQNEAQ (reference sequence). The CDR3 protein is CASSLAQAKATNEKLFF. CDR3 nucleotides: TGTGCCAGCAGCTTAGCGCAGGCAAAAGCGACTAATGAAAAACTGTTTTTT. Filled out from reference TRBV7-9 and TRBJ1-4, the complete variable domain reads DTGVSQNPRHKITKRGQNVTFRCDPISEHNRLYWYRQTLGQGPEFLTYFQNEAQLEKSRLLSDRFSAERPKGSFSTLEIQRTEQGDSAMYLCASSLAQAKATNEKLFFGSGTQLSVL.

This clonotype was observed a few times. The chain uses TRBV5-4 and TRBJ2-5; no clear D gene. Germline-derived CDR1 and CDR2 are SGHNT and YYREEE (reference sequence). Trimming took 2 bases from V and 2 from J, leaving 7 bases between them. There are 13 residues in the CDR3. The CDR3 reads CASSFQIQETQYF. The CDR3 nucleotides read TGTGCCAGCAGCTTTCAAATACAAGAGACCCAGTACTTC.

This chain joins TRBV5-1 and TRBJ1-2, with D unresolved. The germline CDR1 and CDR2 sequences are SGHRS and YFSETQ. CDR3 length equals 17 residues. Trimming took off 5 bases at V and 2 bases at J, with 22 bases between the two ends. The CDR3 DNA reads TGCGCCAGCAGTTTGAACGCGGCGCAGGCCCTCAACTATGGCTACACCTTC. Translation gives CASSLNAAQALNYGYTF.

The rearrangement uses TRBV5-1 and TRBJ2-1; TRBD1 might be the D (5 bases). V lost 4 bases to trimming and J lost 0 bases, with 11 bases between them. The CDR3 consists of 15 residues. Germline V CDR1 and CDR2: SGHRS, YFSETQ. Written as DNA, the CDR3 is TGCGCCAGCAGCCGGCAGGGTTACTCCTACAATGAGCAGTTCTTC. This translates into CASSRQGYSYNEQFF.

V is TRBV2 and J is TRBJ2-2; tentative D call: TRBD1 (5 bases). The CDR3 is 15 residues long. V lost 4 bases and J 0 bases, leaving 9 bases between the germline ends. Germline loops: CDR1 SNHLY, CDR2 FYNNEI. The CDR3, as DNA: TGTGCCAGCAGTGGACAGTTCGCGAACACCGGGGAGCTGTTTTTT. This codes for CASSGQFANTGELFF.

This clonotype was counted a few times. This chain connects TRBV4-1 to TRBJ1-2; 11 positions match TRBD1. V shed 2 bases and J 4 bases; nucleotides not matched to a gene: 6. Germline V lookup: CDR1 MGHRA, CDR2 YSYEKL. The CDR3 consists of 16 residues. DNA of the CDR3: TGCGCCAGCAGCCAATCAGGACAGGGGGCTTTCTATGGCTACACCTTC. This gives the protein CASSQSGQGAFYGYTF.

This clonotype was counted a few times. The genes are TRBV5-1 and TRBJ2-1, with a weak D call TRBD2 (6 bases). V gave up 5 bases and J gave up 5 bases, with 17 bases separating them. In germline, CDR1 is SGHRS, CDR2 YFSETQ. There are 15 residues in the CDR3. The CDR3 reads CASRQLANPHNEQFF. In DNA, the CDR3 is TGCGCCAGCAGGCAACTAGCTAATCCCCACAATGAGCAGTTCTTC. Together with reference TRBV5-1 and TRBJ2-1, the CDR3 gives the full variable domain: KAGVTQTPRYLIKTRGQQVTLSCSPISGHRSVSWYQQTPGQGLQFLFEYFSETQRNKGNFPGRFSGRQFSNSRSEMNVSTLELGDSALYLCASRQLANPHNEQFFGPGTRLTVL.

J is TRBJ1-1 and V is TRBV5-1, with D perhaps TRBD1 (6 bases). Trimming took off 5 bases at V and 4 bases at J, with 12 bases between the two ends. CDR3 size: 13 residues. Germline loops: CDR1 SGHRS, CDR2 YFSETQ. CDR3 sequence: CASSPTGRTEAFF. CDR3 nucleotides: TGCGCCAGCAGTCCTACAGGGCGCACTGAAGCTTTCTTT.

The chain couples TRBV19 to TRBJ1-3; weak D call: TRBD1 (5 bases). This CDR3 comprises 16 residues. V dropped 5 bases and J dropped 0 bases, with 14 bases sitting between them. Germline V gene lookup returns CDR1 LNHDA and CDR2 SQIVND (reference sequence). As DNA, the CDR3 is TGTGCCAGTAGTCTCCGGGGCCTTATCTCTGGAAACACCATATATTTT. Protein product: CASSLRGLISGNTIYF.

The CDR3 DNA follows: TGTGCCAGCAGTGGAGTGACAGTGGGGAATGAAAAACTGTTTTTT. It is translated as CASSGVTVGNEKLFF. This sequence joins TRBV28 and TRBJ1-4, with a possible D match to TRBD1 (5 bases). The CDR3 has 15 residues. Trimming took 5 bases from V and 5 from J, leaving 15 bases between them. Germline loops: CDR1 MDHEN, CDR2 SYDVKM.

The chain uses TRBV27 and TRBJ2-3; 15 bases agree with TRBD2. This CDR3 contains 18 residues. The germline CDR1 and CDR2 sequences are MNHEY and SMNVEV (reference sequence). Trimming took 3 bases from V and 5 from J; bases not matched to a gene: 9. The CDR3 nucleotides are TGTGCCAGCAGTTTTCCCGGGACTAGCGGGGGGTACGGAGATACGCAGTATTTT. Encoded protein: CASSFPGTSGGYGDTQYF.

The chain links TRBV20-1 to TRBJ2-3; D might be TRBD1 or TRBD2, each matching 5 bases. V lost 3 bases to trimming and J lost 10 bases, with 17 bases between them. This CDR3 is 13 amino acids long. Germline V gives CDR1 DFQATT, CDR2 SNEGSKA (reference sequence). This chain's CDR3 is CSARYRDRYPQYF. In DNA, the CDR3 is TGCAGTGCTAGGTACCGGGACCGTTATCCGCAGTATTTT.

The sample holds a few counts of this clonotype. The genes are TRBV7-8 and TRBJ2-3; 8 bases match TRBD2. The trim removed 5 bases at V and 6 bases at J, leaving 13 bases unmatched. The length of the CDR3 is 16 residues. Germline V CDR1 and CDR2: SGHVS, FQNEAQ. The CDR3 DNA follows: TGTGCCAGCAGCCCGCAGGGAGCGGGGGCCCTGGATACGCAGTATTTT. This codes for CASSPQGAGALDTQYF.

The genes are TRBV7-2 and TRBJ1-2, with D uncertain. This CDR3 region has 13 residues. Per germline, CDR1 SGHTA and CDR2 FQGNSA. Between the trimmed V and J ends, which lost 5 bases and 7 bases, there was a span of 14 bases. The CDR3: CASSLDGKCGYTF. DNA for the CDR3: TGTGCCAGCAGCCTGGACGGAAAATGTGGCTACACCTTC. The full variable domain, with the rest looked up from reference TRBV7-2 and TRBJ1-2, is GAGVSQSPSNKVTEKGKDVELRCDPISGHTALYWYRQSLGQGLEFLIYFQGNSAPDKSGLPSDRFSAERTGGSVSTLTIQRTQQEDSAVYLCASSLDGKCGYTFGSGTRLTVV.